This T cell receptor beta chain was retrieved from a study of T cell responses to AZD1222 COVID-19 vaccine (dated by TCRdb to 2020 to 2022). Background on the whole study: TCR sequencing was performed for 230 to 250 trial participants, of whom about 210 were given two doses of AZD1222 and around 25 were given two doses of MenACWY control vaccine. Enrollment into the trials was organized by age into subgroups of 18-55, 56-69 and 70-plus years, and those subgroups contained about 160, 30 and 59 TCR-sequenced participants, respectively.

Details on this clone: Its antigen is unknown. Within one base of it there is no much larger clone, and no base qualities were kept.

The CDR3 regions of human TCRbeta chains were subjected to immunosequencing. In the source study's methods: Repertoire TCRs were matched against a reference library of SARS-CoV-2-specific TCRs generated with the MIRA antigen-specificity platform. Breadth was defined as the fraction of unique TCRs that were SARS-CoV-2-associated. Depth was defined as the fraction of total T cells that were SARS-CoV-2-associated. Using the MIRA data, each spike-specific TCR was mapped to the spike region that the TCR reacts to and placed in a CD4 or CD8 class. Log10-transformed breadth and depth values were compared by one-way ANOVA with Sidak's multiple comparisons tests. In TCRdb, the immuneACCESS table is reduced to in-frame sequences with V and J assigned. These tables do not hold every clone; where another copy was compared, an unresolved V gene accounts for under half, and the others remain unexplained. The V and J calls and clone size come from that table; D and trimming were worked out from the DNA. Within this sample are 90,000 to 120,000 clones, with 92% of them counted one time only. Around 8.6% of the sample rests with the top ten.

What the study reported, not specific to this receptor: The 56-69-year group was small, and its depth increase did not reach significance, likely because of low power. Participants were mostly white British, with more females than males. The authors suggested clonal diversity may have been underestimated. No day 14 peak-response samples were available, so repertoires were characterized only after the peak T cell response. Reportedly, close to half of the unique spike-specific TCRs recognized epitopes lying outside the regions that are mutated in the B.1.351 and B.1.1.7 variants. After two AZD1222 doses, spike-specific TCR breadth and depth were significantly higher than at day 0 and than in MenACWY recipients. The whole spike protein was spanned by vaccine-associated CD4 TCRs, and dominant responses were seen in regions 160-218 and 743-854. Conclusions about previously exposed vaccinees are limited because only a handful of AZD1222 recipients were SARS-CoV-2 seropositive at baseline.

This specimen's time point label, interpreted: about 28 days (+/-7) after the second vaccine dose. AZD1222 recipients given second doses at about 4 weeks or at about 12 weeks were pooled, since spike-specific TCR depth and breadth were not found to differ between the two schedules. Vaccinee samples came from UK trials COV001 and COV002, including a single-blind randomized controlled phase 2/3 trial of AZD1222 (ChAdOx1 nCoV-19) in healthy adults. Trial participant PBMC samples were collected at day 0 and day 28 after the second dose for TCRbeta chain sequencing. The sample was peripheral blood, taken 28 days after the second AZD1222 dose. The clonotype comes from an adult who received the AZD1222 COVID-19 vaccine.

This receptor has the CDR3 CASSGGARGYGYTF. The DNA sequence is given as TGTGCCAGCAGCGGGGGGGCGCGCGGCTATGGCTACACCTTC. The sequence links TRBV5-8 to TRBJ1-2, and perhaps TRBD1 as D gene, on 6 matching bases. Via the germline V gene, CDR1 is SGHTS and CDR2 YDEGEE. The CDR3 holds 14 amino acids from the cysteine to the phenylalanine. Just the 42-base CDR3 DNA is kept, in frame starting at base 1. V lost 4 bases and J lost 4 bases; the stretch between them is 14 bases long.